Below, one TCR beta chain is given with its context. This specimen belongs to a study of blood T cell repertoires in COVID-19. Study-wide context: Samples representing acute and convalescent COVID-19 were sourced from the United States, Italy and Spain.

As originally analysed: Amplification of reference gene primers provided the estimated nucleated cell counts. Clones were sequenced by immunoSEQ multiplex PCR, and TCRdb holds only the in-frame ones, with some missing. Clone size and V and J calls were adopted from that table, with D and trimming inferred from the DNA. The data show about 36,000 clones, approximately 90% seen once. The CDR3 length is 15 residues. Germline CDR1 and CDR2: LNHDA and SQIVND (reference sequence). The V gene end was trimmed by 7 bases and the J gene end by 8 bases; junction bases not matched to a gene: 11. The chain uses TRBV19 and TRBJ1-1, with 12 nucleotides matching TRBD1. Sequencing used peripheral blood. This TCR was sampled from a human donor in a cohort sampled during active COVID-19. The CDR3 here is CASTPRGQGAREAFF. DNA of the CDR3: TGTGCCAGTACTCCCCGGGGACAGGGGGCCCGGGAAGCTTTCTTT.